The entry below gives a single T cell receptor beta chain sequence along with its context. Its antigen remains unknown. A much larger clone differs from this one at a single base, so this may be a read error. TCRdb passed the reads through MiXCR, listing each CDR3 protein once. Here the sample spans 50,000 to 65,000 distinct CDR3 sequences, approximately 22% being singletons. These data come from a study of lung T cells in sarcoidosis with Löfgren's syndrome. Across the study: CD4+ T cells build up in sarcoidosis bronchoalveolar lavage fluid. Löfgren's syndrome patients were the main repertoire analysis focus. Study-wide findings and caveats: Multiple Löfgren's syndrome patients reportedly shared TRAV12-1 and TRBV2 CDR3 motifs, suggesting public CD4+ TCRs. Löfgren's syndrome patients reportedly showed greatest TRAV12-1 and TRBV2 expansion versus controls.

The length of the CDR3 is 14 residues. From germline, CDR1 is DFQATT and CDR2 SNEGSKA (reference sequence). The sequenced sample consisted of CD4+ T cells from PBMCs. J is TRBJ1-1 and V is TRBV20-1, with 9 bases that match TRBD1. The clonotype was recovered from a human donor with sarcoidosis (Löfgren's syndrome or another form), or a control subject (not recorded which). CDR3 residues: CSARQGGTGTGAFF. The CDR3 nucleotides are TGCAGTGCTAGACAAGGGGGGACAGGGACTGGAGCTTTCTTT.